The subject of this entry is one TCR beta chain. Alongside a J-beta primer mix, a sample-barcoded 5' primer served in a second PCR lasting 7 to 11 cycles. Each cDNA was tagged by a template-switch adaptor containing 12 random nucleotides. TCRdb fed the 5' RACE reads into MiXCR, producing one record per CDR3 protein. The sample contains 950,000 to 1,200,000 distinct CDR3 sequences, 35% to 40% of which appear only once. Extraction yielded at least 5 micrograms of total RNA per sample. The data derive from a study of blood T cells in healthy people across ages. V shed 4 bases and J shed 5 bases, with 11 bases lying between them. Germline CDR1 and CDR2: LGHDT and YNNKEL (reference sequence). CDR3 size: 13 residues.

This sequence originates from a young man in good health. The chain has TRBV3-1 and TRBJ1-1, with D possibly TRBD1 on 5 matching bases. Source material: blood. In nucleotides, the CDR3 is TGTGCCAGCAGCCTACTCAGGGAGACTGAAGCTTTCTTT. Protein sequence: CASSLLRETEAFF.